This passage covers 12 T cell receptor beta chains from one sample sequenced in a study of cytomegalovirus exposure and HLA in healthy donors. The PCR made use of 60 Vbeta and 13 Jbeta primers. Measured with immunoSEQ multiplex PCR; TCRdb has only the in-frame clones, and not every one. The sample yields about 110,000 clones, 77% seen once. Sequenced input: PBMCs. The receptors shown here come from a male donor in good health and CMV-seronegative.

V usage is TRBV30 and J usage is TRBJ2-1, with D unresolved. This CDR3 comprises 13 residues. V lost 3 bases to trimming and J lost 3 bases, with 9 bases between them. From germline, CDR1 is GTSNPN and CDR2 SVGIG (reference sequence). The DNA of the CDR3 is TGTGCCTGGAGAACGGGTTACTACAATGAGCAGTTCTTC. It translates to CAWRTGYYNEQFF.

This clone has a single count. This chain connects TRBV18 to TRBJ2-7; D is perhaps TRBD1 (6 bases). CDR1 and CDR2 from the germline V gene are KGHSH and LQKENI. This CDR3 has 14 residues. V lost 3 bases to trimming and J lost 1 base, with 10 bases between them. CDR3 sequence (DNA): TGTGCCAGCTCACCCACACAGGGTTCCTACGAGCAGTACTTC. This translates into CASSPTQGSYEQYF.

This clone occurred once. J is TRBJ2-1 and V is TRBV30; D might be TRBD2 (6 bases). Per the germline V gene, CDR1 is GTSNPN and CDR2 is SVGIG (reference sequence). Trimming left V 0 bases short and J 4 bases short, with 13 bases between. This CDR3 has 15 residues. The CDR3 region has the DNA TGTGCCTGGAGTGTTGGAGTAGCGGCGTACAATGAGCAGTTCTTC. Amino acid sequence: CAWSVGVAAYNEQFF. Full variable domain (outside the CDR3, taken from reference TRBV30 and TRBJ2-1): SQTIHQWPATLVQPVGSPLSLECTVEGTSNPNLYWYRQAAGRGLQLLFYSVGIGQISSEVPQNLSASRPQDRQFILSSKKLLLSDSGFYLCAWSVGVAAYNEQFFGPGTRLTVL.

V is TRBV7-9 and J is TRBJ2-1, with 13 bases that match TRBD2. After removal of 1 base from V and 8 bases from J, the junction contained 5 bases not matched to a gene. The CDR3 totals 16 residues. CDR1 SEHNR and CDR2 FQNEAQ come from the germline V gene (reference sequence). Here the CDR3 reads CASSLDGLAGVDEQFF. Here the CDR3 DNA reads TGTGCCAGCAGCTTAGATGGACTAGCGGGAGTCGATGAGCAGTTCTTC.

The chain joins TRBV5-1 to TRBJ1-2; 11 bases agree with TRBD1. Trimming at V came to 3 bases and at J to 0 bases, leaving 7 bases not matched to a gene. This CDR3 is built from 17 residues. The germline V gene has CDR1 SGHRS and CDR2 YFSETQ. The CDR3 region has the DNA TGCGCCAGCAGCTGGGGACAGGGGGATTTTTCTAACTATGGCTACACCTTC. This translates into CASSWGQGDFSNYGYTF. Full variable domain (missing parts from reference TRBV5-1 and TRBJ1-2): KAGVTQTPRYLIKTRGQQVTLSCSPISGHRSVSWYQQTPGQGLQFLFEYFSETQRNKGNFPGRFSGRQFSNSRSEMNVSTLELGDSALYLCASSWGQGDFSNYGYTFGSGTRLTVV.

This clone was seen just once. This chain joins TRBV19 and TRBJ2-5; 7 nucleotides line up with TRBD2. Germline lookup yields CDR1 LNHDA and CDR2 SQIVND (reference sequence). The length of the CDR3 is 16 residues. J was trimmed by 1 base and V by 0 bases; bases with no gene match: 5. The CDR3 loop is CASSIESGLPQETQYF. The DNA for the CDR3 is TGTGCCAGTAGTATAGAGTCGGGACTACCCCAAGAGACCCAGTACTTC. The full variable domain, completed using reference TRBV19 and TRBJ2-5, is DGGITQSPKYLFRKEGQNVTLSCEQNLNHDAMYWYRQDPGQGLRLIYYSQIVNDFQKGDIAEGYSVSREKKESFPLTVTSAQKNPTAFYLCASSIESGLPQETQYFGPGTRLLVL.

The CDR3 protein is CASSQEVNRRGTYEQYF. Here the CDR3 DNA reads TGTGCCAGCAGCCAAGAGGTAAATCGGCGAGGAACCTACGAGCAGTACTTC. This chain uses TRBV14 with TRBJ2-7; D uncertain. V was shortened by 0 bases and J by 2 bases, with 17 bases between the two germline ends. Germline CDR1 is SGHDN and CDR2 is FVKESK. The CDR3 totals 17 residues. Full variable domain (outside the CDR3, taken from reference TRBV14 and TRBJ2-7): EAGVTQFPSHSVIEKGQTVTLRCDPISGHDNLYWYRRVMGKEIKFLLHFVKESKQDESGMPNNRFLAERTGGTYSTLKVQPAELEDSGVYFCASSQEVNRRGTYEQYFGPGTRLTVT.

The V gene is TRBV6-4, the J gene TRBJ2-3, with 16 bases that match TRBD2. V lost 6 bases to trimming and J lost 7 bases; unmatched junction nucleotides: 13. CDR3 length: 18 residues. From germline, CDR1 is MRHNA and CDR2 SNTAGT. The CDR3 sequence is CASRKGLAGGGLDNTQYF. The CDR3 region has the DNA TGTGCCAGCAGGAAGGGACTAGCGGGAGGGGGGTTAGATAATACGCAGTATTTT.

This sequence joins TRBV5-6 and TRBJ1-5, with TRBD1 identical over 8 bases. CDR1 is SGHDT, CDR2 YYEEEE, per germline. V was pared by 4 bases and J by 4 bases, with 7 bases of the junction left unmatched. The CDR3 is made up of 15 amino acids. CDR3: CASSLDRGLNQPQHF. The CDR3 nucleotides are TGTGCCAGCAGCCTAGACAGGGGTCTAAATCAGCCCCAGCATTTT.

The chain combines TRBV14 with TRBJ2-5; 10 bases match TRBD2. The CDR3 is 16 residues long. Germline trimming cut 3 bases from V and 0 bases from J; bases unmatched to any gene: 4. The germline V gene encodes CDR1 SGHDN and CDR2 FVKESK. The CDR3 loop reads CASSQEGLAHQETQYF. In DNA form, the CDR3 reads TGTGCCAGCAGCCAGGAGGGACTAGCGCACCAAGAGACCCAGTACTTC. The full variable domain, with the rest looked up from reference TRBV14 and TRBJ2-5, is EAGVTQFPSHSVIEKGQTVTLRCDPISGHDNLYWYRRVMGKEIKFLLHFVKESKQDESGMPNNRFLAERTGGTYSTLKVQPAELEDSGVYFCASSQEGLAHQETQYFGPGTRLLVL.

This clone was counted many times. This chain links TRBV2 with TRBJ2-7, with TRBD2 as a possible D gene (6 bases). Germline CDR1 and CDR2: SNHLY and FYNNEI. CDR3 size: 17 residues. Trimming shortened V by 5 bases and J by 2 bases, and 22 bases separated the two germline ends. CDR3 sequence: CASSQGLLAPRPYEQYF. CDR3 nucleotides: TGTGCCAGCAGTCAAGGGTTACTAGCCCCCAGGCCCTACGAGCAGTACTTC.

The gene calls are TRBV5-8 and TRBJ2-4, with a weak D call TRBD2 (5 bases). There are 14 residues in the CDR3. Germline CDR1 reads SGHTS; CDR2 reads YDEGEE. V was shortened by 0 bases and J by 4 bases, with 8 bases between the two germline ends. The CDR3 DNA reads TGTGCCAGCAGCTTGGCCGGGGTAAAAAACATTCAGTACTTC. Amino acids: CASSLAGVKNIQYF.